This T cell receptor beta chain was identified during a study of blood T cell repertoires in COVID-19. Study-level information: The United States, Italy and Spain supplied acute and convalescent COVID-19 samples.

Libraries were prepared by immunoSEQ multiplex PCR; TCRdb keeps only in-frame clonotypes and omits some of them. The sample shows roughly 90,000 clones, 70% to 80% of them seen only once. This clone showed up many times. CDR1 and CDR2 (germline): MDHEN, SYDVKM. The CDR3 runs to 15 residues. V lost 8 bases and J lost 2; bases outside the gene matches: 9. Sequencing used peripheral blood. The chain uses TRBV28 and TRBJ2-1; 7 nucleotides line up with TRBD2. This clonotype was sampled from a human donor in a cohort sampled during active COVID-19. The DNA of the CDR3 is TGTGCCAGCGGGGGGGTAGCGGATACCTACAATGAGCAGTTCTTC. This translates into CASGGVADTYNEQFF. The variable domain in full, completed from reference TRBV28 and TRBJ2-1, reads DVKVTQSSRYLVKRTGEKVFLECVQDMDHENMFWYRQDPGLGLRLIYFSYDVKMKEKGDIPEGYSVSREKKERFSLILESASTNQTSMYLCASGGVADTYNEQFFGPGTRLTVL.